Listed below are T cell receptor beta chains from one sample, sequenced in a study of blood T cells in healthy people across ages. TCRdb processed the 5' RACE reads anew with MiXCR; each CDR3 protein has one entry. The sample holds about 670,000 distinct CDR3 sequences, over 40% seen once. Sequencing was done on a sample of blood. Receptors were obtained from a woman older than 75 in good health. The CDR3 runs from the conserved cysteine through the conserved F or W. The D gene is left open where the match is weak. For some rows the clone size is stated as once, few or many, or as a class when expanded; others skip it.

>TRBV6-1|NA|TRBJ2-3|NA
CASSESTYPDTQYF
TGTGCCAGCAGTGAGTCCACCTACCCAGATACGCAGTATTTT
>TRBV20-1|many|TRBJ2-1|TRBD1
CSTDRGSYNEQFF
TGCAGCACTGACAGGGGGTCATACAATGAGCAGTTCTTC
>TRBV6-2/TRBV6-3|NA|TRBJ1-2|TRBD1
CASSSRGQGAIGYTF
TGTGCCAGCAGTTCCCGGGGACAGGGGGCTATCGGCTACACCTTC
>TRBV20-1|once|TRBJ1-2|TRBD1
CSAGTVNYGYTF
TGCAGTGCCGGGACAGTTAACTATGGCTACACCTTC
>TRBV28|NA|TRBJ2-5|TRBD1
CASSLGTGGGETQYF
TGTGCCAGCAGTTTAGGGACAGGGGGGGGAGAGACCCAGTACTTC
>TRBV29-1|NA|TRBJ2-7|NA
CSVEGHDRYNEQYF
TGCAGCGTTGAAGGCCACGACAGGTACAATGAGCAGTACTTC
>TRBV4-3|NA|TRBJ2-1|NA
CASSQALGAVNEQFF
TGCGCCAGCAGCCAAGCACTGGGGGCGGTCAATGAGCAGTTCTTC
>TRBV4-2|many|TRBJ2-1|NA
CASSQVGQGGDEQFF
TGTGCCAGCAGCCAAGTTGGTCAGGGTGGCGATGAGCAGTTCTTC
>TRBV12-3/TRBV12-4|many|TRBJ2-5|NA
CASSSREMETQYF
TGTGCCAGCAGCAGCAGGGAGATGGAGACCCAGTACTTC
>TRBV18|NA|TRBJ2-3|TRBD1
CASSPQRTGSTDTQYF
TGTGCCAGCTCACCTCAGCGGACAGGTAGCACAGATACGCAGTATTTT
>TRBV7-9|many|TRBJ1-4|NA
CASSNRQTSEKLFF
TGTGCCAGCAGCAACAGACAAACGTCTGAAAAACTGTTTTTT
>TRBV4-1|few|TRBJ2-3|NA
CASSQYSTDTQYF
TGCGCCAGCAGCCAGTACAGCACAGATACGCAGTATTTT
>TRBV29-1|NA|TRBJ2-3|TRBD2
CSVWTSARTDTQYF
TGCAGCGTTTGGACTAGTGCACGCACAGATACGCAGTATTTT
>TRBV20-1|NA|TRBJ2-5|TRBD2
CGARDPSGGKQETQYF
TGCGGTGCTAGAGATCCTAGCGGGGGGAAACAAGAGACCCAGTACTTC
>TRBV12-3/TRBV12-4|NA|TRBJ2-1|TRBD2
CASSPGTSVGNEQFF
TGTGCCAGCAGTCCCGGGACTAGCGTAGGCAATGAGCAGTTCTTC
>TRBV20-1|NA|TRBJ2-1|TRBD2
CSALSGLNEQFF
TGCAGTGCTCTTAGCGGGCTTAATGAGCAGTTCTTC
>TRBV5-1|many|TRBJ2-7|TRBD2
CASSLVGTSGIEQYF
TGCGCCAGCAGCTTGGTAGGGACTAGCGGGATCGAGCAGTACTTC
>TRBV10-3|NA|TRBJ2-7|NA
CAIRQNTGEQYF
TGTGCCATCAGGCAAAATACGGGAGAGCAGTACTTC
>TRBV25-1|once|TRBJ1-6|NA
CASSAPGTGNSPLHF
TGTGCCAGCAGTGCACCCGGGACTGGGAATTCACCCCTCCACTTT
>TRBV6-2/TRBV6-3|NA|TRBJ2-1|NA
CASSPMPMYNEQFF
TGTGCCAGCAGCCCTATGCCGATGTACAATGAGCAGTTCTTC
>TRBV5-5|NA|TRBJ2-7|NA
CASSLEVAAYEQYF
TGTGCCAGCAGCTTGGAGGTAGCTGCCTACGAGCAGTACTTC
>TRBV29-1|many|TRBJ1-5|NA
CSVVAGFGQPQHF
TGCAGCGTTGTAGCTGGGTTTGGTCAGCCCCAGCATTTT
>TRBV7-2|few|TRBJ1-1|NA
CASSLGLREAFF
TGTGCCAGCAGCTTAGGTCTGAGAGAAGCTTTCTTT
>TRBV12-3/TRBV12-4|NA|TRBJ2-5|NA
CASSDRIGGETQYF
TGTGCCAGCAGTGACAGGATTGGCGGAGAGACCCAGTACTTC
>TRBV2|few|TRBJ2-1|TRBD2
CASPVNLAGVRNEQFF
TGTGCCAGCCCTGTTAATTTAGCGGGGGTTAGAAATGAGCAGTTCTTC
>TRBV6-2/TRBV6-3|many|TRBJ2-7|TRBD2
CASLPGGLATNEQYF
TGTGCCAGCCTCCCCGGGGGACTAGCGACCAACGAGCAGTACTTC
>TRBV2|NA|TRBJ1-4|TRBD1
CASRSPTGNPPEKLFF
TGTGCCAGCCGTAGTCCGACAGGGAACCCACCCGAAAAACTGTTTTTT
>TRBV5-1|NA|TRBJ1-1|NA
CASSPAGERGFF
TGCGCCAGCAGCCCGGCCGGGGAGAGGGGTTTCTTT
>TRBV12-3/TRBV12-4|NA|TRBJ2-5|NA
CASSFGGGGGQETQYF
TGTGCCAGCAGTTTTGGGGGAGGAGGGGGCCAAGAGACCCAGTACTTC
>TRBV18|many|TRBJ2-7|NA
CASSPPPRTFLYEQYF
TGTGCCAGCTCACCACCGCCGCGGACTTTCCTTTACGAGCAGTACTTC
>TRBV20-1|many|TRBJ2-4|NA
CSANFNSGTIQYF
TGCAGTGCTAATTTTAACTCCGGGACAATTCAGTACTTC
>TRBV20-1|NA|TRBJ1-5|TRBD1
CSTSQGARNQPQHF
TGCAGTACTAGCCAGGGGGCACGGAATCAGCCCCAGCATTTT
>TRBV28|many|TRBJ2-1|NA
CASSFQGFDNEQFF
TGTGCCAGCAGTTTTCAGGGGTTCGACAATGAGCAGTTCTTC
>TRBV29-1|NA|TRBJ1-2|NA
CSAMTRGGYTF
TGCAGCGCTATGACCAGGGGTGGCTACACCTTC
>TRBV7-9|NA|TRBJ2-3|NA
CASRGQGGYAYF
TGTGCCAGCAGGGGCCAGGGGGGGTACGCGTATTTT
>TRBV5-1|NA|TRBJ1-3|NA
CASSSGQAAGNTIYF
TGCGCCAGCAGCTCCGGGCAGGCCGCTGGAAACACCATATATTTT
>TRBV5-1|NA|TRBJ2-7|NA
CASSLAGQIYNEQYF
TGCGCCAGCAGCTTGGCTGGACAGATCTACAATGAGCAGTACTTC
>TRBV12-3/TRBV12-4|few|TRBJ1-1|TRBD1
CASSLQTGVGRSGAFF
TGTGCCAGCAGTTTACAAACAGGGGTGGGGAGGTCGGGAGCTTTCTTT
>TRBV14|NA|TRBJ1-1|NA
CASSQSGLQAFF
TGTGCCAGCAGCCAAAGCGGATTGCAAGCTTTCTTT
>TRBV2|many|TRBJ2-3|TRBD1
CASRRQGRIDTQYF
TGTGCCAGCAGAAGACAGGGGCGAATAGATACGCAGTATTTT
>TRBV4-1|NA|TRBJ2-7|NA
CASSQDLGAAYEQYF
TGCGCCAGCAGCCAAGATTTAGGGGCAGCCTACGAGCAGTACTTC
>TRBV21-1|NA|TRBJ1-6|NA
CASSPKGMRTGPNYNSPLHF
TGTGCCAGCAGCCCCAAAGGTATGAGGACAGGACCTAATTATAATTCACCCCTCCACTTT